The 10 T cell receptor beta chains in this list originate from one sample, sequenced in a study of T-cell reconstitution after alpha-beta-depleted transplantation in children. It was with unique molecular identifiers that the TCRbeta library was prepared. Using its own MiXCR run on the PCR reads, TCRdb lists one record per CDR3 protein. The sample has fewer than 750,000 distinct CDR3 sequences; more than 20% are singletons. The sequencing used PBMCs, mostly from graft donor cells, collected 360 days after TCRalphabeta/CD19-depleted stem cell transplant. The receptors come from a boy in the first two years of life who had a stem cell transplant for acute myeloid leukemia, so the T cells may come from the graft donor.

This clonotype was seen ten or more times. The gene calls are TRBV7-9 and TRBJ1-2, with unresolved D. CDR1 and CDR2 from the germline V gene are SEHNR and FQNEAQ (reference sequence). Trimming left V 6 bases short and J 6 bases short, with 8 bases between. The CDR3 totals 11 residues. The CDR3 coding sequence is TGTGCCAGCAGGCTTTGGAATGGCTACACCTTC. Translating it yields CASRLWNGYTF. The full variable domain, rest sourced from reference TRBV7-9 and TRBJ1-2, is DTGVSQNPRHKITKRGQNVTFRCDPISEHNRLYWYRQTLGQGPEFLTYFQNEAQLEKSRLLSDRFSAERPKGSFSTLEIQRTEQGDSAMYLCASRLWNGYTFGSGTRLTVV.

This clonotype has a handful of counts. Here the CDR3 DNA reads TGCAGCGTTGATCTCTGGTCTTCGCTAACGAACACTGAAGCTTTCTTT. It specifies CSVDLWSSLTNTEAFF. The chain joins TRBV29-1 to TRBJ1-1; D is ambiguous. In germline, CDR1 is SQVTM, CDR2 ANQGSEA. This CDR3 spans 16 amino acids. Between the trimmed V and J ends, which lost 3 bases and 1 base, there was a span of 18 bases.

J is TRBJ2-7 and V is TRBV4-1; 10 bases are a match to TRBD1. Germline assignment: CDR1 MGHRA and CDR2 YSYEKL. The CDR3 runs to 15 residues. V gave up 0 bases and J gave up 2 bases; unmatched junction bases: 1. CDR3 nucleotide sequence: TGCGCCAGCAGCCAAGAGGACAGGGGGGCCTACGAGCAGTACGTC. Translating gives CASSQEDRGAYEQYV.

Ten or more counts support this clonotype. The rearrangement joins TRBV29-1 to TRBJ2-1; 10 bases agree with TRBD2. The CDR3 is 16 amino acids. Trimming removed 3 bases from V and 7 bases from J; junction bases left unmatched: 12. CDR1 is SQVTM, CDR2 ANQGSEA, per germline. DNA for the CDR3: TGCAGCGTTGATACCCAGTGGACTAGCGGTACTAATGAGCAGTTCTTC. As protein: CSVDTQWTSGTNEQFF.

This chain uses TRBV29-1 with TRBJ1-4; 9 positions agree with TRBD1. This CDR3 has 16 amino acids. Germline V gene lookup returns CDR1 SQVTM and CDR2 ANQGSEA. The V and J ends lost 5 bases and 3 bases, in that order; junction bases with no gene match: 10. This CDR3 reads CSVSVNRGLPNEKLFF. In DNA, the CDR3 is TGCAGCGTTAGTGTAAACAGGGGGCTGCCTAATGAAAAACTGTTTTTT.

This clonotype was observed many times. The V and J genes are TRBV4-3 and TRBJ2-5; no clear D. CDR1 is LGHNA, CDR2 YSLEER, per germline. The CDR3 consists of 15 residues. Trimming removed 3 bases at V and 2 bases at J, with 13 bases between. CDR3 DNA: TGCGCCAGCAGCCAGTCCGGACGGTCACAAGAGACCCAGTACTTC. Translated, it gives CASSQSGRSQETQYF.

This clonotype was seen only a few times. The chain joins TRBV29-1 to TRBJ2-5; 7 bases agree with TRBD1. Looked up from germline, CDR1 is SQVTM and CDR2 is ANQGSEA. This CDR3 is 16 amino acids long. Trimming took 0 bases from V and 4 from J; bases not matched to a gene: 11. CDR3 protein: CSVEDWLSNRGETQYF. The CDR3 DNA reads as TGCAGCGTTGAAGATTGGTTGAGTAACAGGGGAGAGACCCAGTACTTC.

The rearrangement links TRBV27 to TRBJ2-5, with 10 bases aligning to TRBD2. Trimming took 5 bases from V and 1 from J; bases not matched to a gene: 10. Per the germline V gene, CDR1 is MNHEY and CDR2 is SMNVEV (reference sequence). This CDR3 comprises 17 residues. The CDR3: CASSPRWSGGVQETQYF. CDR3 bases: TGTGCCAGCAGTCCCCGTTGGAGCGGGGGGGTCCAAGAGACCCAGTACTTC.

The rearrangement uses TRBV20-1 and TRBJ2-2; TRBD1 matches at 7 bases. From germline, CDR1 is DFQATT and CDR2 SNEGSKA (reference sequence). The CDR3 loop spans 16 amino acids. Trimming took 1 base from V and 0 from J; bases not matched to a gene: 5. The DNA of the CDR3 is TGCAGTGCTAGAGGGACCGGGACAGCGAACACCGGGGAGCTGTTTTTT. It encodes CSARGTGTANTGELFF.

This CDR3 is CASSAGGSTSTDTQYF. DNA for the CDR3: TGTGCCAGCAGCGCCGGGGGGTCTACTTCCACAGATACGCAGTATTTT. The chain employs TRBV9 and TRBJ2-3; 7 bases match TRBD2. CDR1 is SGDLS, CDR2 YYNGEE, per germline. This CDR3 region has 16 residues. The V segment lost 3 bases and the J segment 2 bases; nucleotides outside the gene matches: 9.